The clone carrying this TCR beta chain was counted once. These data originate in a study of blood T cell repertoires in COVID-19. V gave up 7 bases and J gave up 7 bases, with 21 bases separating them. The CDR3 consists of 15 residues. Germline V CDR1 and CDR2: SGHDT, YYEEEE. Repertoires were generated with immunoSEQ multiplex PCR, while TCRdb's copy carries only in-frame clones and drops some. The data contain 200,000 to 300,000 clones, around 89% of them singletons. The source of this sequence is a woman in her twenties or thirties who had recovered from COVID-19. The V call is TRBV5-6, the J call TRBJ1-5; possibly TRBD1 for D (6 bases). Sequenced input: PBMCs or T cells enriched from blood (not recorded which). In nucleotides, the CDR3 is TGTGCCAGCTCAGTTAGGGGGGGGTTGAACCAGCCCCAGCATTTT. The encoded protein is CASSVRGGLNQPQHF.